This T cell receptor beta chain was captured by sequencing in a study of monozygotic twins with inflammatory bowel disease. Per TCR library, roughly 3,500 ng of total RNA was used. TCRdb re-called the 5' RACE reads; every CDR3 protein appears as one record, without DNA. The sample features about 450,000 distinct CDR3 sequences, with about 2.3% in its top ten. General study findings and limits: Healthy co-twins exceeded IBD patients in TCRbeta diversity as measured by inverse Simpson. Reduced clonotype sharing with other individuals was observed in IBD patients relative to healthy twins, especially with disease activity.

Whole blood, unsorted for T cells, was the source of total RNA. To note about this clonotype: No antigen is known for it.

Looked up from germline, CDR1 is SGHRS and CDR2 is YFSETQ. The CDR3 contains 15 residues. The source is a human donor with ulcerative colitis or Crohn's disease, or a healthy co-twin of an affected twin (not recorded which). The sequenced material came from blood. The chain uses TRBV5-1 and TRBJ2-1; without DNA, the TCRdb call of TRBD1 cannot be checked. The CDR3 region is CASSSTGGSKAEQFF. Combining the CDR3 with reference TRBV5-1 and TRBJ2-1 gives the whole variable domain KAGVTQTPRYLIKTRGQQVTLSCSPISGHRSVSWYQQTPGQGLQFLFEYFSETQRNKGNFPGRFSGRQFSNSRSEMNVSTLELGDSALYLCASSSTGGSKAEQFFGPGTRLTVL.